This is a list of T cell receptor beta chains from one sample in a study of cytomegalovirus exposure and HLA in healthy donors. Here immunoSEQ multiplex PCR was the method, and the copy in TCRdb shows in-frame clones only, minus some. This table has hundreds of thousands of clones, roughly 90% appearing once. The sample comprised PBMCs. Receptor source: a young woman in good health and CMV-seronegative. The CDR3 runs from the conserved cysteine through the conserved F or W. Each record gives: CDR3 length, D gene, J gene, V gene, clone size, CDR3 protein, CDR3 DNA. D genes are given only for firm matches. Size tells how often a clone was seen (once, few, many) or the class of an expanded clone, and some rows leave it out.

length: 16; D: -; J: TRBJ1-2; V: TRBV6-6; size: -; CDR3: CASSPSGRGADYGYTF; DNA: TGTGCCAGCAGCCCCTCCGGGCGGGGGGCTGATTATGGCTACACCTTC
length: 14; D: -; J: TRBJ2-1; V: TRBV6-5; size: -; CDR3: CASSYSGSYNEQFF; DNA: TGTGCCAGCAGTTACTCCGGCTCCTACAATGAGCAGTTCTTC
length: 17; D: TRBD2; J: TRBJ2-3; V: TRBV5-1; size: once; CDR3: CASSLALAGGGADTQYF; DNA: TGCGCCAGCAGCTTGGCTCTAGCGGGCGGCGGCGCAGATACGCAGTATTTT
length: 16; D: TRBD1; J: TRBJ2-1; V: TRBV5-6; size: -; CDR3: CASSLVPGQGVNEQFF; DNA: TGTGCCAGCAGCTTGGTTCCCGGACAGGGGGTCAATGAGCAGTTCTTC
length: 14; D: -; J: TRBJ1-1; V: TRBV10-1; size: -; CDR3: CASSPTTGDTEAFF; DNA: TGCGCCAGCAGCCCGACAACGGGGGACACTGAAGCTTTCTTT
length: 14; D: -; J: TRBJ2-5; V: TRBV27; size: -; CDR3: CASSPTGMEETQYF; DNA: TGTGCCAGCAGTCCTACAGGGATGGAAGAGACCCAGTACTTC
length: 17; D: TRBD1; J: TRBJ2-7; V: TRBV19; size: few; CDR3: CASSIRRSGTAHYEQYF; DNA: TGTGCCAGTAGTATTAGGCGTTCCGGGACAGCACACTACGAGCAGTACTTC
length: 12; D: -; J: TRBJ1-2; V: TRBV19; size: -; CDR3: CASSISVYGYTF; DNA: TGTGCCAGTAGTATCTCGGTCTATGGCTACACCTTC
length: 14; D: -; J: TRBJ2-7; V: TRBV19; size: -; CDR3: CASSSSHQLYEQYF; DNA: TGTGCCAGTAGTAGCTCTCATCAACTCTACGAGCAGTACTTC
length: 15; D: TRBD2; J: TRBJ2-7; V: TRBV13; size: few; CDR3: CASSLRLAGDYEQYF; DNA: TGTGCCAGCAGCTTACGTCTAGCGGGAGACTACGAGCAGTACTTC
length: 15; D: -; J: TRBJ1-1; V: TRBV28; size: -; CDR3: CASSYGWGQGREAFF; DNA: TGTGCCAGCAGTTATGGGTGGGGCCAGGGTAGGGAAGCTTTCTTT
length: 12; D: -; J: TRBJ2-7; V: TRBV28; size: -; CDR3: CASSLLFGEQYF; DNA: TGTGCCAGCAGTTTATTATTCGGTGAGCAGTACTTC
length: 15; D: TRBD2; J: TRBJ2-7; V: TRBV5-1; size: once; CDR3: CASSPGLAGSYEQYF; DNA: TGCGCCAGCAGCCCTGGACTAGCGGGCTCCTACGAGCAGTACTTC
length: 17; D: TRBD2; J: TRBJ2-2; V: TRBV28; size: -; CDR3: CASSPVAGGPYTGELFF; DNA: TGTGCCAGCAGTCCAGTAGCGGGAGGGCCATACACCGGGGAGCTGTTTTTT
length: 13; D: -; J: TRBJ1-2; V: TRBV15; size: -; CDR3: CATSRVAEAGYTF; DNA: TGTGCCACCAGCAGAGTTGCGGAGGCGGGCTACACCTTC
length: 15; D: -; J: TRBJ1-4; V: TRBV12-5; size: -; CDR3: CASGLAVGTDEKLFF; DNA: TGTGCTAGTGGTTTGGCTGTGGGCACTGATGAAAAACTGTTTTTT
length: 13; D: -; J: TRBJ1-1; V: TRBV18; size: few; CDR3: CASSPTVDTEAFF; DNA: TGTGCCAGCTCACCAACAGTAGACACTGAAGCTTTCTTT
length: 16; D: -; J: TRBJ2-1; V: TRBV4-2; size: -; CDR3: CASSQDVREKFNEQFF; DNA: TGTGCCAGCAGCCAAGATGTACGGGAGAAGTTCAATGAGCAGTTCTTC
length: 14; D: -; J: TRBJ2-3; V: TRBV5-1; size: -; CDR3: CASSRVGGTDTQYF; DNA: TGCGCCAGCAGCCGGGTGGGGGGTACAGATACGCAGTATTTT
length: 19; D: TRBD2; J: TRBJ2-6; V: TRBV2; size: -; CDR3: CASSGGGAGDASGANVLTF; DNA: TGTGCCAGCAGTGGCGGGGGGGCAGGGGATGCCTCTGGGGCCAACGTCCTGACTTTC
length: 17; D: TRBD2; J: TRBJ2-1; V: TRBV9; size: -; CDR3: CASSVGSSGREAIEQFF; DNA: TGTGCCAGCAGCGTAGGGTCTAGCGGGAGGGAAGCCATTGAGCAGTTCTTC
length: 15; D: -; J: TRBJ2-1; V: TRBV13; size: -; CDR3: CASSLRRTGYNEQFF; DNA: TGTGCCAGCAGCCTAAGGCGGACTGGTTACAATGAGCAGTTCTTC
length: 20; D: TRBD1; J: TRBJ1-2; V: TRBV5-1; size: -; CDR3: CASSSPDRERPSAVNYGYTF; DNA: TGCGCCAGCAGCTCCCCGGACAGGGAACGACCCTCCGCGGTCAACTATGGCTACACCTTC
length: 16; D: -; J: TRBJ1-2; V: TRBV9; size: -; CDR3: CASSEGRPKPTLGYTF; DNA: TGTGCCAGCAGCGAGGGGCGACCGAAGCCAACACTTGGCTACACCTTC
length: 13; D: TRBD1; J: TRBJ2-7; V: TRBV9; size: -; CDR3: CASSARQGYEQYF; DNA: TGTGCCAGCAGCGCGCGACAGGGCTACGAGCAGTACTTC
length: 16; D: TRBD2; J: TRBJ2-1; V: TRBV18; size: -; CDR3: CASSPWGGRANNEQFF; DNA: TGTGCCAGCTCACCATGGGGCGGGAGGGCCAACAATGAGCAGTTCTTC
length: 15; D: -; J: TRBJ2-1; V: TRBV6-5; size: -; CDR3: CASSYEQRLSNEQFF; DNA: TGTGCCAGCAGTTACGAACAGCGGTTGTCCAATGAGCAGTTCTTC
length: 20; D: TRBD1; J: TRBJ1-6; V: TRBV2; size: -; CDR3: CASSGDRDRRLSSYNSPLHF; DNA: TGTGCCAGCAGTGGAGACCGGGACAGGCGTTTAAGCTCCTATAATTCACCCCTCCACTTT
length: 13; D: -; J: TRBJ2-4; V: TRBV25-1; size: -; CDR3: CASSEGTRGRQYF; DNA: TGTGCCAGCAGTGAGGGGACACGGGGCCGCCAGTACTTC
length: 13; D: -; J: TRBJ2-7; V: TRBV28; size: -; CDR3: CASTLRKAGEQYF; DNA: TGTGCCAGCACCCTCAGAAAAGCGGGCGAGCAGTACTTC
length: 13; D: -; J: TRBJ2-1; V: TRBV10-1; size: -; CDR3: CASSQRLNNEQFF; DNA: TGCGCCAGCAGTCAGCGACTTAACAATGAGCAGTTCTTC
length: 12; D: -; J: TRBJ1-4; V: TRBV28; size: -; CDR3: CASSLSVEKLFF; DNA: TGTGCCAGCAGTTTAAGCGTTGAAAAACTGTTTTTT